This T cell receptor beta chain was found in a study of cytomegalovirus exposure and HLA in healthy donors. As to this clone: Its antigen is currently unknown.

PCR primers comprised 60 Vbeta and 13 Jbeta primers. Profiled with immunoSEQ multiplex PCR; TCRdb holds only in-frame clones, not every one. The listing records about 65,000 clones. The study's findings and limits: The authors judged a highly shared variant cluster likely a sequencing artifact.

V gave up 10 bases and J gave up 2 bases; unmatched junction bases: 3. The germline V gene has CDR1 LNHDA and CDR2 SQIVND (reference sequence). This CDR3 contains 13 residues. Material for sequencing was PBMCs. This clonotype was obtained from a boy younger than 18 in good health and CMV-seronegative. V and J are TRBV19 and TRBJ1-5; 9 nucleotides line up with TRBD1. CDR3 loop: CATRDRGNQPQHF. In nucleotides, the CDR3 is TGTGCCACTCGGGACAGGGGCAATCAGCCCCAGCATTTT.